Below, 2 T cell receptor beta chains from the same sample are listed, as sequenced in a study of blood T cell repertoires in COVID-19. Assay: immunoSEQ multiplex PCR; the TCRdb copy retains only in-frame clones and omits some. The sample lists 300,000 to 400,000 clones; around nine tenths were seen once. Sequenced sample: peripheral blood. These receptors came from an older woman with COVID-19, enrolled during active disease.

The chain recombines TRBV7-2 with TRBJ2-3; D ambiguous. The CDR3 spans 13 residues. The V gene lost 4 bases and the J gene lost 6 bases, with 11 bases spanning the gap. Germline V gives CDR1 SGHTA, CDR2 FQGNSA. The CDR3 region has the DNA TGTGCCAGCAGCTCAGACCCTAGGGATACGCAGTATTTT. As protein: CASSSDPRDTQYF. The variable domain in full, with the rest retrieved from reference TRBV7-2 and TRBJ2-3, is GAGVSQSPSNKVTEKGKDVELRCDPISGHTALYWYRQSLGQGLEFLIYFQGNSAPDKSGLPSDRFSAERTGGSVSTLTIQRTQQEDSAVYLCASSSDPRDTQYFGPGTRLTVL.

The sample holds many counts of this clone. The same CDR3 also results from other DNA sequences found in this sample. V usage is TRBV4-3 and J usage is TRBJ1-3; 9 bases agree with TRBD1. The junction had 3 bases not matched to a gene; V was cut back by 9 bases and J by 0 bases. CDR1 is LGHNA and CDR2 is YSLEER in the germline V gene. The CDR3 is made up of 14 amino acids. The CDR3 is CASSQGASGNTIYF. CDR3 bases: TGCGCCAGTTCACAGGGGGCCTCTGGAAACACCATATATTTT.